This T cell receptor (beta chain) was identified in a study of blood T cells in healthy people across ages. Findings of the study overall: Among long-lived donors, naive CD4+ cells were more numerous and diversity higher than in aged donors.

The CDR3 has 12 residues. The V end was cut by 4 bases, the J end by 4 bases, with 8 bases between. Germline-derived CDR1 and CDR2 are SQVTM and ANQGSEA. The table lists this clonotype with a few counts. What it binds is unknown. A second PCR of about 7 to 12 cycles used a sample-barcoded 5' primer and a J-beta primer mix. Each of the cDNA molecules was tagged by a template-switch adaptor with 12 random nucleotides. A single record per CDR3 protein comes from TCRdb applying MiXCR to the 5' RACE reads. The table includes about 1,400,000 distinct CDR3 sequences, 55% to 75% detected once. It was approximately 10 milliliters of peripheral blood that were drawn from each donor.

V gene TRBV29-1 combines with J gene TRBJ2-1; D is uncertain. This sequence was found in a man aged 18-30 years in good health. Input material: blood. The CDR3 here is CSVVGAYNEQFF. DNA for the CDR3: TGCAGCGTTGTAGGAGCGTACAATGAGCAGTTCTTC.